Below, one T cell receptor (beta chain) is given with its context. Per germline, CDR1 SEHNR and CDR2 FQNEAQ (reference sequence). V dropped 5 bases and J dropped 5; count of bases not matched to a gene: 10. This CDR3 comprises 16 residues. This sample is part of a study of Tregs in tolerant kidney transplant recipients. The table came from immunoSEQ multiplex PCR; TCRdb's copy has only in-frame clones and leaves some out. The sample includes about 69,000 clones, less than 90% of them seen just once. The rearrangement uses TRBV7-9 and TRBJ2-5; 11 bases map to TRBD2. The receptor's source is a human donor who received a combined kidney and bone marrow transplant. The material sequenced was CD4+ T cells from blood, taken before the transplant. CDR3 in amino acids: CASSPLTSGRRETQYF. The CDR3 DNA sequence: TGTGCCAGCAGCCCACTAACTAGCGGGAGACGTGAGACCCAGTACTTC. The full variable domain, rest sourced from reference TRBV7-9 and TRBJ2-5, is DTGVSQNPRHKITKRGQNVTFRCDPISEHNRLYWYRQTLGQGPEFLTYFQNEAQLEKSRLLSDRFSAERPKGSFSTLEIQRTEQGDSAMYLCASSPLTSGRRETQYFGPGTRLLVL.